One sample yielded the 16 T cell receptor beta chains listed below, sequenced in a study of CD8 T cells in ankylosing spondylitis. TCRdb fed the 5' RACE reads into MiXCR, producing one record per CDR3 protein. Found here are 700,000 or so distinct CDR3 sequences, around a fifth of them singletons; the top ten hold around 19%. Overall study results and limits: In ankylosing spondylitis blood, a motif of about eight highly homologous TCR beta variants appeared characteristic.

Antigens of these TCRs are unknown. The sequencing sample was made of blood, either unsorted or a sorted T cell fraction (not recorded which). Receptor source: a male donor with ankylosing spondylitis.

Only a few counts were recorded for this clonotype. The chain is built from TRBV25-1 and TRBJ2-7; TRBD2 matches at 10 bases. CDR1 is MGHDK and CDR2 is SYGVNS in the germline V gene. Unmatched junction bases numbered 8, after V lost 5 bases and J lost 1 base. The CDR3 loop spans 16 amino acids. Here the CDR3 reads CASSQGLAARSYEQYF. The CDR3 nucleotides read TGTGCCAGCAGTCAAGGACTAGCGGCTCGGTCCTACGAGCAGTACTTC.

V usage is TRBV30 and J usage is TRBJ1-5; D is ambiguous. From germline, CDR1 is GTSNPN and CDR2 SVGIG (reference sequence). Trimming shortened V by 5 bases and J by 0 bases, and 8 bases separated the two germline ends. The length of the CDR3 is 13 residues. CDR3: CAWAHYSNQPQHF. The CDR3 DNA follows: TGTGCCTGGGCCCATTATAGCAATCAGCCCCAGCATTTT. The variable domain in full, with the rest retrieved from reference TRBV30 and TRBJ1-5, is SQTIHQWPATLVQPVGSPLSLECTVEGTSNPNLYWYRQAAGRGLQLLFYSVGIGQISSEVPQNLSASRPQDRQFILSSKKLLLSDSGFYLCAWAHYSNQPQHFGDGTRLSIL.

The rearrangement uses TRBV5-1 and TRBJ1-1; TRBD1 matches at 7 bases. CDR1 is SGHRS, CDR2 YFSETQ, per germline. Trimming took 4 bases from V and 7 from J; bases not matched to a gene: 7. This CDR3 comprises 13 residues. CDR3 DNA sequence: TGCGCCAGCAGCGTGAGACAGGGCGGTGAAGCTTTCTTT. It translates to CASSVRQGGEAFF.

V usage is TRBV7-6 and J usage is TRBJ2-1; TRBD2 is a possible D gene (6 bases). V lost 4 bases and J 6 bases, leaving 16 bases between the germline ends. Germline V CDR1 and CDR2: SGHVS, FNYEAQ. The CDR3 runs 15 residues. The CDR3 region is CASSSLAVERNEQFF. CDR3 DNA sequence: TGTGCCAGCAGCTCATTAGCGGTCGAGCGCAATGAGCAGTTCTTC. The full variable domain, in which reference TRBV7-6 and TRBJ2-1 provide the parts outside the CDR3, is GAGVSQSPRYKVTKRGQDVALRCDPISGHVSLYWYRQALGQGPEFLTYFNYEAQQDKSGLPNDRFSAERPEGSISTLTIQRTEQRDSAMYRCASSSLAVERNEQFFGPGTRLTVL.

In its sample, this clonotype was seen a few times. The chain carries TRBV29-1 and TRBJ1-1; possibly TRBD1 for D (5 bases). Looked up from germline, CDR1 is SQVTM and CDR2 is ANQGSEA. The length of the CDR3 is 11 residues. V was pared by 4 bases and J by 6 bases, with 9 bases between. CDR3 region: CSVGGGAEAFF. Here the CDR3 DNA reads TGCAGCGTTGGGGGGGGGGCTGAAGCTTTCTTT. The full variable domain, with the rest looked up from reference TRBV29-1 and TRBJ1-1, is SAVISQKPSRDICQRGTSLTIQCQVDSQVTMMFWYRQQPGQSLTLIATANQGSEATYESGFVIDKFPISRPNLTFSTLTVSNMSPEDSSIYLCSVGGGAEAFFGQGTRLTVV.

This clonotype occurred a few times. The chain combines TRBV5-1 with TRBJ1-1, with a tentative D call TRBD1 (5 bases). The V end lost 7 bases, the J end lost 2 bases, and 15 bases lay between the germline ends. CDR3 length: 14 residues. Germline CDR1 SGHRS, CDR2 YFSETQ. The CDR3 sequence is CASSGGGINTEAFF. DNA of the CDR3: TGCGCCAGCTCGGGGGGGGGTATTAACACTGAAGCTTTCTTT.

This sequence joins TRBV11-2 and TRBJ2-5, with a tentative D call TRBD2 (6 bases). The V gene lost 4 bases and the J gene lost 6 bases, with 15 bases spanning the gap. This CDR3 region has 14 residues. CDR1 is SGHAT and CDR2 is FQNNGV in the germline V gene. CDR3 sequence: CASSSKSSVQTQYF. For the CDR3, the DNA is TGTGCCAGCAGCTCGAAATCTAGCGTGCAGACCCAGTACTTC.

The chain joins TRBV28 to TRBJ1-6; D gene uncertain. V was shortened by 10 bases and J by 0 bases, with 13 bases between the two germline ends. In germline, CDR1 is MDHEN, CDR2 SYDVKM. The CDR3 loop spans 15 amino acids. The CDR3 DNA sequence: TGTGCCACCAAGGGCCAGGACTCCTATAATTCACCCCTCCACTTT. This sequence encodes CATKGQDSYNSPLHF.

V gene TRBV2 combines with J gene TRBJ1-6; D remains unclear. Germline CDR1 reads SNHLY; CDR2 reads FYNNEI. The V end lost 4 bases, the J end lost 7 bases, and 8 bases lay between the germline ends. This CDR3 contains 13 residues. In DNA, the CDR3 is TGTGCCAGCAGTGGAAGTAGGAATTCACCCCTCCACTTT. Its translation is CASSGSRNSPLHF.

This chain links TRBV2 with TRBJ2-2, with a weak D call TRBD1 (5 bases). Looked up from germline, CDR1 is SNHLY and CDR2 is FYNNEI. With 10 bases removed from V and 3 bases from J, the gap between germline ends came to 15 bases. This CDR3 region has 14 residues. The CDR3 DNA reads as TGTGCCACCACTCCCTTAGGGGACACCGGGGAGCTGTTTTTT. Its translation: CATTPLGDTGELFF.

In this sample, this clonotype turned up a few times. This chain's CDR3 is CASSLGRVPGNTIYF. In DNA form, the CDR3 reads TGTGCCAGCAGCTTAGGCAGGGTCCCTGGAAACACCATATATTTT. The V gene is TRBV7-9, the J gene TRBJ1-3; D is possibly TRBD1 (5 bases). The germline V gene has CDR1 SEHNR and CDR2 FQNEAQ (reference sequence). The CDR3 totals 15 residues. V gave up 1 base and J gave up 2 bases, with 9 bases separating them.

In its sample, this clonotype was seen a few times. The chain couples TRBV3-1 to TRBJ1-6; D perhaps matches TRBD1 (5 bases). The V and J ends lost 1 base and 3 bases respectively, with 10 bases between them. The germline gives CDR1 LGHDT, CDR2 YNNKEL (reference sequence). This CDR3 region has 16 residues. CDR3 nucleotide sequence: TGTGCCAGCAGCCAAGCCCCTCAGGGCTATAATTCACCCCTCCACTTT. Translation: CASSQAPQGYNSPLHF.

The chain links TRBV7-9 to TRBJ2-1, with 7 bases aligning to TRBD1. The germline V gene encodes CDR1 SEHNR and CDR2 FQNEAQ (reference sequence). J gave up 8 bases and V 4 bases, and 8 bases lay outside the gene matches. CDR3 length: 14 residues. The CDR3 DNA reads as TGTGCCAGCAGCTGGGGAACGAGGGGGCATGAGCAGTTCTTC. It codes for CASSWGTRGHEQFF.

This rearrangement joins TRBV7-2 to TRBJ1-2; 7 bases match TRBD1. J gave up 7 bases and V 5 bases, and 13 bases lay outside the gene matches. Per the germline V gene, CDR1 is SGHTA and CDR2 is FQGNSA. This CDR3 contains 15 residues. The CDR3 loop is CASSPRTGALGGYTF. The DNA for the CDR3 is TGTGCCAGCAGCCCCCGGACAGGAGCGCTTGGTGGCTACACCTTC.

This clonotype was detected only a few times. This chain joins TRBV28 and TRBJ2-1, with D possibly called TRBD1 or TRBD2 (5 bases each). CDR3 length equals 15 residues. Germline CDR1 is MDHEN and CDR2 is SYDVKM. The ends were cut back, 6 bases at V and 6 bases at J, with 18 bases in the middle. CDR3 nucleotides: TGTGCCAGCAGGGGGGAAGGACATGCGGGCAATGAGCAGTTCTTC. This sequence encodes CASRGEGHAGNEQFF. Complete variable domain (other parts from reference TRBV28 and TRBJ2-1): DVKVTQSSRYLVKRTGEKVFLECVQDMDHENMFWYRQDPGLGLRLIYFSYDVKMKEKGDIPEGYSVSREKKERFSLILESASTNQTSMYLCASRGEGHAGNEQFFGPGTRLTVL.

This chain uses TRBV5-1 with TRBJ2-1; D possibly matches TRBD1 or TRBD2 (5 bases each). V lost 3 bases and J lost 5, with 15 bases in between. From germline, CDR1 is SGHRS and CDR2 YFSETQ. CDR3 length: 15 amino acids. CDR3 region: CASSSAGPGDNEQFF. The CDR3 nucleotides read TGCGCCAGCAGCTCCGCAGGGCCCGGGGACAATGAGCAGTTCTTC.